This T cell receptor (beta chain) was observed in a study of blood T cell repertoires in COVID-19. The overall study: Acute-phase and convalescent COVID-19 samples originated in the United States, Italy and Spain. The cDNA or gDNA used as material had been derived from T cells, B-cell-depleted T cells, or PBMCs.

V lost 3 bases and J lost 7, with 16 bases in between. In germline, CDR1 is DFQATT, CDR2 SNEGSKA (reference sequence). The CDR3 is 15 amino acids. Per the original methods: Estimates of nucleated cell counts were drawn from the amplification of reference gene primers. TCRdb keeps only in-frame clones here, not all; method: immunoSEQ multiplex PCR. The V and J calls and the clone size are those of that table, but D and trimming were determined from the DNA. The profile shows more than 140,000 clones, just over 85% of them singletons. This receptor was taken from an older woman with acute or convalescent COVID-19. The sample was peripheral blood. The chain combines TRBV20-1 with TRBJ1-6; D is perhaps TRBD1 (6 bases). The DNA of the CDR3 is TGCAGTGCTAGTGTTGGGGACACTTCAAATTCACCCCTCCACTTT. This gives the protein CSASVGDTSNSPLHF.